The 27 T cell receptor beta chains below all came from one sample that was sequenced in a study of T-cell reconstitution after alpha-beta-depleted transplantation in children. Preparing the TCRbeta library involved the use of unique molecular identifiers. One entry per CDR3 protein results from TCRdb running MiXCR on the PCR reads. The repertoire holds under 140,000 distinct CDR3 sequences, approximately 10% seen once, with 8% in the top ten. This specimen was PBMCs from the stem cell graft donor, taken from the stem cell graft. The receptors here all came from a human donor who donated a stem cell graft to a child with acute lymphoblastic leukemia.

Many counts were recorded for this clonotype. This sequence joins TRBV5-1 and TRBJ2-7, with 10 bases lining up with TRBD1. The CDR3 covers 15 residues. Germline trimming cut 6 bases from V and 5 bases from J; bases unmatched to any gene: 11. The germline gives CDR1 SGHRS, CDR2 YFSETQ. CDR3 region: CASTLPGQGSHEQYF. The CDR3 DNA is TGCGCCAGCACCCTACCGGGACAGGGGAGCCACGAGCAGTACTTC.

This clonotype appeared many times. The V gene is TRBV7-2, the J gene TRBJ2-4; unclear D gene. This CDR3 has 15 amino acids. Germline V gene sequence: CDR1 SGHTA, CDR2 FQGNSA. V was trimmed by 3 bases and J by 0 bases, leaving 9 bases between them. The CDR3 region is CASSLTRLAKNIQYF. The CDR3 DNA reads TGTGCCAGCAGCTTGACAAGACTAGCCAAAAACATTCAGTACTTC.

This clonotype was counted once. This sequence joins TRBV5-5 and TRBJ2-2; D is perhaps TRBD1 (5 bases). Germline V gene sequence: CDR1 SGHKS, CDR2 YYEKEE (reference sequence). CDR3 length: 15 residues. V lost 8 bases and J 2 bases, leaving 16 bases between the germline ends. The CDR3 nucleotides are TGTGCCAGGGGCCCCGGACAACTAAACACCGGGGAGCTGTTTTTT. Translating it yields CARGPGQLNTGELFF.

This clonotype was seen ten or more times. CDR3 amino acids: CASSYATSGGVKYNEQFF. The CDR3 DNA follows: TGTGCCAGCAGTTACGCGACTAGCGGGGGGGTAAAGTACAATGAGCAGTTCTTC. The genes are TRBV6-5 and TRBJ2-1, with 14 bases aligning to TRBD2. In germline, CDR1 is MNHEY, CDR2 SVGAGI. The CDR3 totals 18 residues. The trim removed 2 bases at V and 4 bases at J, leaving 7 bases unmatched.

This clonotype was recorded many times. The gene calls are TRBV20-1 and TRBJ2-5; D gene uncertain. Germline V CDR1 and CDR2: DFQATT, SNEGSKA (reference sequence). The CDR3 spans 10 residues. The V and J ends lost 3 bases and 5 bases respectively, with 4 bases between them. CDR3 sequence reads: CSASLETQYF. The CDR3 nucleotides read TGCAGTGCTAGTTTGGAGACCCAGTACTTC.

Ten or more counts support this clonotype. V usage is TRBV12-3 or TRBV12-4 and J usage is TRBJ1-5, with TRBD1 matching over 11 bases. V gave up 5 bases and J gave up 7 bases; unmatched junction bases: 7. CDR3 length equals 15 residues. CDR3: CASSPRTGGRQPQHF. CDR3 nucleotide sequence: TGTGCCAGCAGTCCAAGGACAGGGGGCCGCCAGCCCCAGCATTTT.

In this sample, this clonotype turned up a few times. The genes are TRBV28 and TRBJ1-5; 7 positions match TRBD1. With V trimmed by 4 bases and J by 2 bases, 5 bases remained unmatched. Germline CDR1 MDHEN, CDR2 SYDVKM. CDR3 length: 15 amino acids. This CDR3 reads CASSYDRAGNQPQHF. The DNA of the CDR3 is TGTGCCAGCAGTTACGACAGGGCGGGCAATCAGCCCCAGCATTTT.

This clonotype came up many times. The chain employs TRBV20-1 and TRBJ1-6, with TRBD1 matching 9 bases. The CDR3 contains 15 residues. Germline lookup yields CDR1 DFQATT and CDR2 SNEGSKA (reference sequence). Trimming took 5 bases from V and 7 from J; bases not matched to a gene: 9. CDR3 region: CSAVPPGQGNSPLHF. Here the CDR3 DNA reads TGCAGTGCTGTCCCCCCGGGACAGGGAAATTCACCCCTCCACTTT.

This clonotype was seen at least ten times. This chain joins TRBV5-1 and TRBJ1-6; TRBD1 is a possible D gene (6 bases). The CDR3 has 15 amino acids. Germline-derived CDR1 and CDR2 are SGHRS and YFSETQ. Deletions cut 3 bases from V and 5 bases from J, with 12 bases between. CDR3 protein: CASSSSGADNSPLHF. Here the CDR3 DNA reads TGCGCCAGCAGCTCTTCAGGGGCAGATAATTCACCCCTCCACTTT. The full variable domain, in which reference TRBV5-1 and TRBJ1-6 provide the parts outside the CDR3, is KAGVTQTPRYLIKTRGQQVTLSCSPISGHRSVSWYQQTPGQGLQFLFEYFSETQRNKGNFPGRFSGRQFSNSRSEMNVSTLELGDSALYLCASSSSGADNSPLHFGNGTRLTVT.

This clonotype has just a few counts. The chain recombines TRBV6-1 with TRBJ2-5, with TRBD2 identical over 10 bases. CDR3 length: 16 amino acids. V lost 6 bases to trimming and J lost 3 bases; unmatched junction nucleotides: 10. The germline gives CDR1 MNHNS, CDR2 SASEGT. CDR3 region: CASRLHTLAGEETQYF. The CDR3 nucleotides are TGTGCCAGCAGACTACACACCCTAGCGGGGGAAGAGACCCAGTACTTC.

This clonotype came up many times. The chain links TRBV12-3 or TRBV12-4 to TRBJ2-1; D gene ambiguous. The CDR3 spans 10 residues. Trimming pared 4 bases from V and 9 bases from J, leaving 4 bases between. For the CDR3, the DNA is TGTGCCAGCAGTTATAGTGAGCAGTTCTTC. It codes for CASSYSEQFF.

The sample holds many counts of this clonotype. The chain is built from TRBV7-6 and TRBJ1-1; a possible D gene is TRBD1 (5 bases). CDR1 is SGHVS, CDR2 FNYEAQ, per germline. The V gene lost 1 base and the J gene lost 0 bases, with 9 bases spanning the gap. CDR3 size: 15 residues. CDR3 protein: CASSLGREVNTEAFF. The CDR3 DNA sequence: TGTGCCAGCAGCTTAGGCAGGGAGGTGAACACTGAAGCTTTCTTT. The whole variable domain, remainder taken from reference TRBV7-6 and TRBJ1-1, is GAGVSQSPRYKVTKRGQDVALRCDPISGHVSLYWYRQALGQGPEFLTYFNYEAQQDKSGLPNDRFSAERPEGSISTLTIQRTEQRDSAMYRCASSLGREVNTEAFFGQGTRLTVV.

There are many counts of this clonotype. CDR3 nucleotides: TGTGCCAGCAGCCAAGATCTGGGACTAGCGGGATTCGATGAGCAGTTCTTC. Translated: CASSQDLGLAGFDEQFF. This chain uses TRBV4-2 with TRBJ2-1; 13 nucleotides line up with TRBD2. CDR1 is LGHNA, CDR2 YNFKEQ, per germline. This CDR3 has 17 residues. With 0 bases clipped from V and 8 bases from J, the junction kept 7 bases outside the gene matches.

This clonotype was seen a handful of times. The chain has TRBV27 and TRBJ2-7; D is undetermined. Trimming stripped 5 bases from V and 6 bases from J, with 14 bases between. The CDR3 loop spans 13 amino acids. Germline V lookup: CDR1 MNHEY, CDR2 SMNVEV (reference sequence). The CDR3 here is CASSTRAPVEQYF. The DNA for the CDR3 is TGTGCCAGCAGTACCCGGGCTCCCGTCGAGCAGTACTTC.

Points on this clonotype: A read error may account for a junction end that differs from germline. The V gene is TRBV4-2, the J gene TRBJ2-1; no firm D call. The length of the CDR3 is 12 residues. CDR1 is LGHNA, CDR2 YNFKEQ, per germline. DNA of the CDR3: TGTGCCATCAGCCCCGGGCTCTCCTTGGGGTTCTTC. Protein: CAISPGLSLGFF.

This clonotype was picked up many times. This chain links TRBV5-1 with TRBJ1-1; 8 bases map to TRBD1. CDR3 length: 14 amino acids. Germline V gene lookup returns CDR1 SGHRS and CDR2 YFSETQ. V lost 2 bases and J lost 7; bases outside the gene matches: 7. In DNA form, the CDR3 reads TGCGCCAGCAGCTTCGGGCAGGGGGCGAGTGAAGCTTTCTTT. It specifies CASSFGQGASEAFF.

In the case of this clonotype: A clone one base away is much larger, so this may be a read error. This sequence joins TRBV5-1 and TRBJ2-3; D unclear. This CDR3 has 13 amino acids. Germline values: CDR1 SGHRS, CDR2 YFSETQ. The DNA of the CDR3 is TGCTCCAGCAGCCCTAGGGCAGAAACGGCGCAGTATTTT. Its protein is CSSSPRAETAQYF.

In its sample, this clonotype was seen many times. The chain employs TRBV25-1 and TRBJ2-7, with 10 nucleotides matching TRBD1. J lost 2 bases, V lost 5 bases, and 6 bases had no gene match. CDR1 is MGHDK and CDR2 is SYGVNS in the germline V gene. The CDR3 is made up of 15 amino acids. CDR3 sequence reads: CASSPDGTGAYEQYF. CDR3 nucleotides: TGTGCCAGCAGTCCCGACGGGACAGGGGCCTACGAGCAGTACTTC.

This clonotype was detected ten times or more. The chain couples TRBV29-1 to TRBJ2-4; 7 nucleotides align to TRBD1. Germline loops: CDR1 SQVTM, CDR2 ANQGSEA. Trimming took 7 bases from V and 0 from J; bases not matched to a gene: 12. This CDR3 is built from 16 residues. For the CDR3, the DNA is TGCAGCGCAAACCTCAGGGGGAACTTAGCCAAAAACATTCAGTACTTC. This codes for CSANLRGNLAKNIQYF.

This clonotype was found many times. The V and J genes are TRBV7-2 and TRBJ2-1, with 8 bases matching TRBD2. Germline V gives CDR1 SGHTA, CDR2 FQGNSA. The CDR3 runs to 15 residues. J lost 3 bases, V lost 2 bases, and 3 bases had no gene match. CDR3 sequence reads: CASSLTGGNYNEQFF. Written as DNA, the CDR3 is TGTGCCAGCAGCTTAACGGGGGGGAACTACAATGAGCAGTTCTTC. The whole variable domain, remainder taken from reference TRBV7-2 and TRBJ2-1, is GAGVSQSPSNKVTEKGKDVELRCDPISGHTALYWYRQSLGQGLEFLIYFQGNSAPDKSGLPSDRFSAERTGGSVSTLTIQRTQQEDSAVYLCASSLTGGNYNEQFFGPGTRLTVL.

This clonotype has a count of ten or more. The chain links TRBV10-3 to TRBJ2-1; TRBD1 matches at 9 bases. Germline lookup yields CDR1 ENHRY and CDR2 SYGVKD. The CDR3 loop spans 15 amino acids. The junction had 7 bases not matched to a gene; V was cut back by 2 bases and J by 8 bases. As DNA, the CDR3 is TGTGCCATCAGTGAGGGACAGGGGATGGTCGATGAGCAGTTCTTC. It specifies CAISEGQGMVDEQFF.

Ten or more counts support this clonotype. V is TRBV12-3 or TRBV12-4 and J is TRBJ2-5; D may be TRBD1 (5 bases). This CDR3 is 14 amino acids long. V was shortened by 3 bases and J by 4 bases, with 12 bases between the two germline ends. The chain's CDR3 is CASSFSGRAETQYF. Written as DNA, the CDR3 is TGTGCCAGCAGTTTTTCGGGCAGGGCAGAGACCCAGTACTTC.

This clonotype was recorded a few times. Since a much larger clone is just one base distant, this may be a read error. The gene calls are TRBV20-1 and TRBJ2-7; D may correspond to TRBD1 or TRBD2 (5 bases each). The CDR3 loop spans 15 amino acids. The germline CDR1 and CDR2 sequences are DFQATT and SNEGSKA (reference sequence). Trimming shortened V by 6 bases and J by 2 bases, and 20 bases separated the two germline ends. The CDR3 spells CSASAPGTVAYEQYF. CDR3 bases: TGCAGTGCATCCGCCCCCGGGACGGTTGCCTACGAGCAGTACTTC.

This clonotype was counted at least ten times. V usage is TRBV5-1 and J usage is TRBJ2-1; D might be TRBD2 (5 bases). CDR3 length equals 13 residues. V was trimmed by 4 bases and J by 4 bases, leaving 9 bases between them. Germline lookup yields CDR1 SGHRS and CDR2 YFSETQ. The CDR3 DNA is TGCGCCAGCAGCCCGGAGGATTACAATGAGCAGTTCTTC. This translates into CASSPEDYNEQFF. The entire variable domain, with the rest obtained from reference TRBV5-1 and TRBJ2-1, is as follows: KAGVTQTPRYLIKTRGQQVTLSCSPISGHRSVSWYQQTPGQGLQFLFEYFSETQRNKGNFPGRFSGRQFSNSRSEMNVSTLELGDSALYLCASSPEDYNEQFFGPGTRLTVL.

On this clonotype itself: A much larger clone is a single base away; this may be a read error. This sequence joins TRBV27 and TRBJ2-6, with a weak D call TRBD2 (6 bases). Germline values: CDR1 MNHEY, CDR2 SMNVEV (reference sequence). CDR3 length equals 16 residues. The CDR3 DNA reads as TGTGCCAGCAGTCCCCGTTCAGGGACTGGGGCCAACGGCCTGACTTTC. Translation gives CASSPRSGTGANGLTF.

This clonotype was counted many times. This chain connects TRBV5-4 to TRBJ1-6; no firm D call. The germline CDR1 and CDR2 sequences are SGHNT and YYREEE (reference sequence). The CDR3 runs 15 residues. With 3 bases removed from V and 0 bases from J, the gap between germline ends came to 7 bases. The CDR3 nucleotides are TGTGCCAGCAGCTCCCCCGGCTCCTATAATTCACCCCTCCACTTT. Translated: CASSSPGSYNSPLHF.

This clonotype was recorded at least ten times. The chain employs TRBV5-5 and TRBJ2-7; no firm D call. Germline V gives CDR1 SGHKS, CDR2 YYEKEE (reference sequence). The CDR3 has 18 amino acids. The ends were cut back, 0 bases at V and 3 bases at J, with 22 bases in the middle. The CDR3 nucleotides read TGTGCCAGCAGCTTGGGTCTCTCGGGTTCGTCCGTTTACTACGAGCAGTACTTC. It encodes CASSLGLSGSSVYYEQYF.